Shown below are 26 T cell receptor beta chains from a single sample sequenced in a study of blood T cell repertoires in COVID-19. The data were produced by immunoSEQ multiplex PCR, yet TCRdb's version contains in-frame clones alone and is incomplete. This sample has about 160,000 clones, with roughly 83% found just once. The sample consisted of peripheral blood. The receptor source for this set is a woman older than 75 with active or convalescent COVID-19.

This chain links TRBV11-2 with TRBJ1-5; 10 nucleotides match TRBD1. The V gene end was trimmed by 5 bases and the J gene end by 6 bases; junction bases not matched to a gene: 13. The length of the CDR3 is 17 residues. Looked up from germline, CDR1 is SGHAT and CDR2 is FQNNGV. CDR3 sequence (DNA): TGTGCCAGCAGCCCCGCCCCGGACAGGGGGATAGGTCAGCCCCAGCATTTT. The encoded protein is CASSPAPDRGIGQPQHF. Full variable domain (outside the CDR3, taken from reference TRBV11-2 and TRBJ1-5): EAGVAQSPRYKIIEKRQSVAFWCNPISGHATLYWYQQILGQGPKLLIQFQNNGVVDDSQLPKDRFSAERLKGVDSTLKIQPAKLEDSAVYLCASSPAPDRGIGQPQHFGDGTRLSIL.

J is TRBJ2-4 and V is TRBV29-1; 7 bases line up with TRBD1. V shed 2 bases and J 4 bases; nucleotides not matched to a gene: 8. Germline CDR1 SQVTM, CDR2 ANQGSEA. This CDR3 is built from 15 residues. The CDR3 reads CSVEQERGRKNIQYF. CDR3 DNA: TGCAGCGTTGAACAGGAGAGGGGGCGGAAAAACATTCAGTACTTC.

CDR3 loop: CASSPMGSHEQYF. The CDR3 DNA follows: TGTGCCAGCAGCCCTATGGGGAGCCACGAGCAGTACTTC. The chain has TRBV9 and TRBJ2-7; weak D call: TRBD2 (5 bases). The germline gives CDR1 SGDLS, CDR2 YYNGEE. The CDR3 runs 13 residues. V dropped 4 bases and J dropped 5 bases, with 13 bases sitting between them.

The V call is TRBV10-2, the J call TRBJ2-3; 12 positions agree with TRBD2. The V gene end was trimmed by 6 bases and the J gene end by 0 bases; junction bases not matched to a gene: 4. CDR1 and CDR2 from the germline V gene are WSHSY and SAAADI. The CDR3 runs to 16 residues. The CDR3, as DNA: TGCGCCAGCAGCCCCGGGACTAGCGGGAGCACAGATACGCAGTATTTT. This sequence encodes CASSPGTSGSTDTQYF.

The rearrangement joins TRBV27 to TRBJ2-7, with 8 bases that match TRBD1. The V gene's germline CDR1 is MNHEY and CDR2 SMNVEV (reference sequence). V lost 6 bases, J lost 4 bases, and 11 bases stayed unmatched. There are 15 residues in the CDR3. This CDR3 reads CASRWASGGGYEQYF. CDR3 sequence (DNA): TGTGCCAGCAGGTGGGCATCAGGGGGCGGATACGAGCAGTACTTC.

J is TRBJ2-1 and V is TRBV7-9; TRBD1 agrees at 7 bases. Germline CDR1 is SEHNR and CDR2 is FQNEAQ (reference sequence). The length of the CDR3 is 15 residues. Trimming took 5 bases from V and 9 from J; bases not matched to a gene: 13. The CDR3 protein is CASSGGTATPSEQFF. The CDR3 nucleotides read TGTGCCAGCAGCGGTGGGACAGCCACCCCGAGTGAGCAGTTCTTC.

This clone was detected a few times. The genes are TRBV5-4 and TRBJ1-1; D unclear. The CDR3 sequence is 13 residues long. Trimming shortened V by 4 bases and J by 10 bases, and 17 bases separated the two germline ends. Germline V lookup: CDR1 SGHNT, CDR2 YYREEE (reference sequence). CDR3 residues: CASSPREGIGAFF. CDR3 in DNA: TGTGCCAGCAGCCCCCGTGAGGGAATCGGAGCTTTCTTT.

This clone was found a few times. The V gene is TRBV6-5, the J gene TRBJ1-4; the D gene is possibly TRBD1 (6 bases). CDR1 is MNHEY and CDR2 is SVGAGI in the germline V gene. V was pared by 5 bases and J by 6 bases, with 16 bases between. The CDR3 loop spans 15 amino acids. In DNA form, the CDR3 reads TGTGCCAGCAGTACAACACAGGGCGAATATGAAAAACTGTTTTTT. Translated: CASSTTQGEYEKLFF.

The rearrangement uses TRBV9 and TRBJ1-1; 10 bases fit TRBD1. The trim removed 1 base at V and 8 bases at J, leaving 8 bases unmatched. Germline V gives CDR1 SGDLS, CDR2 YYNGEE. The CDR3 runs to 15 residues. CDR3 protein: CASSVLTGQGGEAFF. The CDR3, as DNA: TGTGCCAGCAGCGTATTAACAGGACAGGGGGGCGAAGCTTTCTTT.

The chain uses TRBV6-5 and TRBJ1-6; D is perhaps TRBD1 (6 bases). Germline lookup yields CDR1 MNHEY and CDR2 SVGAGI. The CDR3 consists of 15 residues. V lost 4 bases and J 4 bases, leaving 11 bases between the germline ends. The CDR3 sequence is CASSLIQGYNSPLHF. The CDR3 region has the DNA TGTGCCAGCAGTTTGATACAGGGATATAATTCACCCCTCCACTTT.

The table lists this clone with a count of one. The chain combines TRBV4-3 with TRBJ2-7; maybe TRBD2 (6 bases). The CDR3 consists of 15 residues. Trimming took off 0 bases at V and 2 bases at J, with 11 bases between the two ends. The germline gives CDR1 LGHNA, CDR2 YSLEER. The CDR3 reads CASSQDSSGPYEQYF. For the CDR3, the DNA is TGCGCCAGCAGCCAAGATAGTAGCGGCCCCTACGAGCAGTACTTC.

The rearrangement joins TRBV7-9 to TRBJ2-5; 9 bases agree with TRBD1. The J segment lost 1 base and the V segment lost 5 bases, leaving 5 bases of the junction unmatched. CDR1 and CDR2 (germline): SEHNR, FQNEAQ (reference sequence). The CDR3 runs to 15 residues. The CDR3 coding sequence is TGTGCCAGCAGCCCCGGACAGGGGATCCAAGAGACCCAGTACTTC. Translating gives CASSPGQGIQETQYF.

The rearrangement uses TRBV30 and TRBJ1-6; D is perhaps TRBD1 (5 bases). This CDR3 is built from 14 residues. The ends were cut back, 1 base at V and 7 bases at J, with 11 bases in the middle. The V gene's germline CDR1 is GTSNPN and CDR2 SVGIG (reference sequence). As DNA, the CDR3 is TGTGCCTGGAGTGACACAGGTTGGAATTCACCCCTCCACTTT. Its protein product is CAWSDTGWNSPLHF.

This sequence joins TRBV2 and TRBJ1-4; D not certain. Trimming left V 7 bases short and J 0 bases short, with 15 bases between. Germline lookup yields CDR1 SNHLY and CDR2 FYNNEI. The CDR3 sequence is 16 residues long. The DNA for the CDR3 is TGTGCCAGCAAGAAACAGCCAACAACAACTAATGAAAAACTGTTTTTT. As protein: CASKKQPTTTNEKLFF.

The CDR3, as DNA: TGCAGTGCTAGTCCGGGACAGGGGACGAGCTATGGCTACACCTTC. This gives the protein CSASPGQGTSYGYTF. The V call is TRBV20-1, the J call TRBJ1-2; TRBD1 aligns across 10 bases. The V segment lost 3 bases and the J segment 4 bases; nucleotides outside the gene matches: 8. From germline, CDR1 is DFQATT and CDR2 SNEGSKA (reference sequence). The CDR3 is 15 residues long.

V is TRBV3-1 (or the pseudogene TRBV3-2) and J is TRBJ2-5; TRBD2 matches 9 bases. CDR1 is LGHDT, CDR2 YNNKEL, per germline (reference sequence). V shed 4 bases, J shed 6 bases, and the junction held 12 bases outside the gene matches. The CDR3 runs 16 residues. CDR3 protein: CASSPRGSGGLKTQYF. In DNA form, the CDR3 reads TGTGCCAGCAGCCCGCGGGGAAGCGGGGGGTTAAAGACCCAGTACTTC.

This clone was counted only a few times. This chain's CDR3 is CASSRQSNYGYTF. The CDR3 DNA is TGTGCCAGCAGCCGACAGAGTAACTATGGCTACACCTTC. V is TRBV12-3 or TRBV12-4 and J is TRBJ1-2; tentatively, D is TRBD1 (5 bases). V was trimmed by 6 bases and J by 1 base, leaving 9 bases between them. This CDR3 is 13 amino acids long.

The chain links TRBV7-2 to TRBJ2-7; TRBD1 matches at 10 bases. With 2 bases clipped from V and 6 bases from J, the junction kept 7 bases outside the gene matches. The CDR3 loop spans 15 amino acids. CDR1 SGHTA and CDR2 FQGNSA come from the germline V gene. The CDR3 DNA is TGTGCCAGCAGCTTATGGTGGGGACAGGGGAGCGAGCAGTACTTC. Protein product: CASSLWWGQGSEQYF.

The chain recombines TRBV7-2 with TRBJ2-7; maybe TRBD1 (5 bases). The CDR3 loop spans 15 amino acids. In germline, CDR1 is SGHTA, CDR2 FQGNSA. Trimming removed 5 bases at V and 0 bases at J, with 14 bases between. The CDR3 loop reads CASSPKDRDSYEQYF. DNA of the CDR3: TGTGCCAGCAGCCCCAAAGACAGAGACTCCTACGAGCAGTACTTC.

The chain is built from TRBV30 and TRBJ1-1, with TRBD1 as a possible D gene (6 bases). Germline lookup yields CDR1 GTSNPN and CDR2 SVGIG (reference sequence). Trimming pared 4 bases from V and 1 base from J, leaving 19 bases between. This CDR3 has 16 amino acids. This CDR3 reads CAWTGGGRRWNTEAFF. In DNA form, the CDR3 reads TGTGCCTGGACTGGGGGGGGGCGACGGTGGAACACTGAAGCTTTCTTT.

The J gene is TRBJ1-1, the V gene TRBV6-5; D is undetermined. The germline CDR1 and CDR2 sequences are MNHEY and SVGAGI. The V and J ends lost 7 bases and 4 bases respectively, with 13 bases between them. This CDR3 is 13 amino acids long. The DNA for the CDR3 is TGTGCCAGCACAATGCCAGGATTCACTGAAGCTTTCTTT. Translating it yields CASTMPGFTEAFF.

The chain uses TRBV6-1 and TRBJ2-7; tentative D call: TRBD2 (5 bases). CDR3 length equals 14 residues. Trimming took 1 base from V and 4 from J, leaving 11 bases between them. Germline V gene lookup returns CDR1 MNHNS and CDR2 SASEGT. The CDR3 sequence: CASSEDERRYEQYF. The CDR3 DNA sequence: TGTGCCAGCAGTGAAGATGAAAGGAGGTACGAGCAGTACTTC.

The gene calls are TRBV6-6 and TRBJ2-5, with D perhaps matching TRBD2 (5 bases). The CDR3 is 13 amino acids. The V gene's germline CDR1 is MNHNY and CDR2 SVGAGI (reference sequence). Trimming removed 4 bases from V and 7 bases from J, with 13 bases in between. Here the CDR3 DNA reads TGTGCCAGCAGTTCCGGGGTTTTTGGGACCCAGTACTTC. Its protein is CASSSGVFGTQYF.

This clone has only one observation. The genes are TRBV6-6 and TRBJ1-1; 8 nucleotides agree with TRBD1. Germline CDR1 and CDR2: MNHNY and SVGAGI (reference sequence). This CDR3 comprises 15 residues. J lost 5 bases, V lost 5 bases, and 10 bases had no gene match. CDR3 nucleotides: TGTGCCAGCAGTCACTACAGGGGGGTTGGAACTGAAGCTTTCTTT. It is translated as CASSHYRGVGTEAFF.

This clone has a handful of counts. The chain employs TRBV3-1 (or the pseudogene TRBV3-2) and TRBJ2-5; possible D gene TRBD1, 5 bases. This CDR3 contains 15 residues. CDR1 and CDR2 from the germline V gene are LGHDT and YNNKEL (reference sequence). Between the trimmed V and J ends, which lost 0 bases and 5 bases, there was a span of 13 bases. CDR3 region: CASSQEARVRETQYF. The CDR3 nucleotides read TGTGCCAGCAGCCAAGAAGCCAGGGTCAGGGAGACCCAGTACTTC.

J is TRBJ1-1 and V is TRBV6-2 or TRBV6-3; perhaps TRBD1 as D (6 bases). This CDR3 contains 14 residues. The ends were cut back, 0 bases at V and 4 bases at J, with 9 bases in the middle. Germline loops: CDR1 MNHEY, CDR2 SVGEGT. In nucleotides, the CDR3 is TGTGCCAGCAGTTACTCAGGGGGAACCACTGAAGCTTTCTTT. Its protein product is CASSYSGGTTEAFF.